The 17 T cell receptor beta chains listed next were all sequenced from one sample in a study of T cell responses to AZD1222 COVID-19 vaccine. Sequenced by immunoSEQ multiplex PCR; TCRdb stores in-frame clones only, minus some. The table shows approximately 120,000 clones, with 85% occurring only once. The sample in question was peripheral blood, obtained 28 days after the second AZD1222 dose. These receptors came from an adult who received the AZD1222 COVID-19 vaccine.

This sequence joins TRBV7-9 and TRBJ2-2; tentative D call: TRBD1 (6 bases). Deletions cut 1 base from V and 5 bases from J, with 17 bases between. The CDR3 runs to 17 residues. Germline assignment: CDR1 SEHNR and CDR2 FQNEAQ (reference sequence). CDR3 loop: CASSLDRDNYRTGELFF. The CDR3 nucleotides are TGTGCCAGCAGCTTAGACCGGGACAATTATCGGACCGGGGAGCTGTTTTTT. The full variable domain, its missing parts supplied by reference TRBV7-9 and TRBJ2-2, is DTGVSQNPRHKITKRGQNVTFRCDPISEHNRLYWYRQTLGQGPEFLTYFQNEAQLEKSRLLSDRFSAERPKGSFSTLEIQRTEQGDSAMYLCASSLDRDNYRTGELFFGEGSRLTVL.

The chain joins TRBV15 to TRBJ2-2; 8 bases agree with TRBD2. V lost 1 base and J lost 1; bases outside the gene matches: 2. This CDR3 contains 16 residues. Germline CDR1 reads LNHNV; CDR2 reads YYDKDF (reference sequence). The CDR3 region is CATSRGRGVNTGELFF. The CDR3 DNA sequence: TGTGCCACCAGCAGAGGGCGGGGGGTGAACACCGGGGAGCTGTTTTTT.

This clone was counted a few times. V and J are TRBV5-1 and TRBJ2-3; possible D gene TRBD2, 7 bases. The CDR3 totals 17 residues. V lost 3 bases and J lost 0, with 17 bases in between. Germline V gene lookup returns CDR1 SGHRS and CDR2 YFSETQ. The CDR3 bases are TGCGCCAGCAGCTCACTGGAGGGGGGGATTAGCACAGATACGCAGTATTTT. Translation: CASSSLEGGISTDTQYF. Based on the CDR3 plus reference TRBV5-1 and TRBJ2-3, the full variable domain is KAGVTQTPRYLIKTRGQQVTLSCSPISGHRSVSWYQQTPGQGLQFLFEYFSETQRNKGNFPGRFSGRQFSNSRSEMNVSTLELGDSALYLCASSSLEGGISTDTQYFGPGTRLTVL.

CDR3 sequence: CASRETGTHTSGEQYF. The CDR3, as DNA: TGTGCCAGCAGAGAGACCGGGACACATACGTCGGGGGAGCAGTACTTC. This chain uses TRBV11-2 with TRBJ2-7; D possibly corresponds to TRBD1 (6 bases). Trimming shortened V by 6 bases and J by 7 bases, and 25 bases separated the two germline ends. The CDR3 totals 16 residues. CDR1 and CDR2 (germline): SGHAT, FQNNGV.

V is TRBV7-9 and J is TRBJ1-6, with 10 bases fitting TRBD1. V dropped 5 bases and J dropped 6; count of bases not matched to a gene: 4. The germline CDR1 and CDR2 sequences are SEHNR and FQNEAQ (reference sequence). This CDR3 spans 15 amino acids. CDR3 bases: TGTGCCAGCAGCCTTTGGACAGGGGGTAATTCACCCCTCCACTTT. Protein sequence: CASSLWTGGNSPLHF.

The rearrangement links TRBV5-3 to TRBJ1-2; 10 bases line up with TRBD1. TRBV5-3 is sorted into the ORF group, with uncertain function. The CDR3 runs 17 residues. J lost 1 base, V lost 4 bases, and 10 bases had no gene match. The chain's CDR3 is CARSDRDRGSYNYGYTF. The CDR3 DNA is TGTGCCAGAAGCGACCGGGACAGGGGATCTTATAACTATGGCTACACCTTC.

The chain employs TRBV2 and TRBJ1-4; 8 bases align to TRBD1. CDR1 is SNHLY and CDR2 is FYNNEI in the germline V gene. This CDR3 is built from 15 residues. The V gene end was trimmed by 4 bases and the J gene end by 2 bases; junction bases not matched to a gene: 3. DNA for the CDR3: TGTGCCAGCAGTGGCACAGGGGGGACTAATGAAAAACTGTTTTTT. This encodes CASSGTGGTNEKLFF.

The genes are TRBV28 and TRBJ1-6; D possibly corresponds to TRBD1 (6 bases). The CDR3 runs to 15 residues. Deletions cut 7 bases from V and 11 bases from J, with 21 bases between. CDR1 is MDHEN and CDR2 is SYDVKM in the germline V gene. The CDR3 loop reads CASKGHLVLHAPLHF. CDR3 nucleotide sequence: TGTGCCAGCAAGGGACACTTGGTACTTCATGCACCCCTCCACTTT. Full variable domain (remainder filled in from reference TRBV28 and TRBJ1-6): DVKVTQSSRYLVKRTGEKVFLECVQDMDHENMFWYRQDPGLGLRLIYFSYDVKMKEKGDIPEGYSVSREKKERFSLILESASTNQTSMYLCASKGHLVLHAPLHFGNGTRLTVT.

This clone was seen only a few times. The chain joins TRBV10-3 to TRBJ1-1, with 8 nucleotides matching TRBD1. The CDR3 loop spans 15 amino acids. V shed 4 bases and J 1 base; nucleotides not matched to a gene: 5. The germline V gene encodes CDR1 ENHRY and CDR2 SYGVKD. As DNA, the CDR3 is TGTGCCATCAGTGGCGGGACAGGTTCGAACACTGAAGCTTTCTTT. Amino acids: CAISGGTGSNTEAFF.

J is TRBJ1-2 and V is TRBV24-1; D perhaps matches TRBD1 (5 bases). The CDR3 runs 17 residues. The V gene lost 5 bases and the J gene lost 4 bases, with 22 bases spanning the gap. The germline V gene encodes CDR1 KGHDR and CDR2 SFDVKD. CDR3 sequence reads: CATSGGKFGHDFYGYTF. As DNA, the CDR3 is TGTGCCACCAGTGGAGGGAAGTTCGGACACGACTTCTATGGCTACACCTTC.

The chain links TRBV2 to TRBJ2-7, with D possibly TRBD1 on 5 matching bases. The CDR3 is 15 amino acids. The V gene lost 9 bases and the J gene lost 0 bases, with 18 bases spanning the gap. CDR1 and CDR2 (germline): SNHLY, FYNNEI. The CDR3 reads CASKGRGVGSYEQYF. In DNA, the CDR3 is TGTGCCAGTAAAGGTAGGGGTGTGGGCTCCTACGAGCAGTACTTC. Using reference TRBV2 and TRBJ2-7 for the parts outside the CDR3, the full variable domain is EPEVTQTPSHQVTQMGQEVILRCVPISNHLYFYWYRQILGQKVEFLVSFYNNEISEKSEIFDDQFSVERPDGSNFTLKIRSTKLEDSAMYFCASKGRGVGSYEQYFGPGTRLTVT.

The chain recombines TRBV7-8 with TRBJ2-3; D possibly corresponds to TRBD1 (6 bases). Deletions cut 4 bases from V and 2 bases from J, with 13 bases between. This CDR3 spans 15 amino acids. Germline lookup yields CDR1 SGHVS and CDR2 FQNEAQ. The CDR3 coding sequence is TGTGCCAGCAGCTCCGGACAGACCAACACAGATACGCAGTATTTT. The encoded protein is CASSSGQTNTDTQYF.

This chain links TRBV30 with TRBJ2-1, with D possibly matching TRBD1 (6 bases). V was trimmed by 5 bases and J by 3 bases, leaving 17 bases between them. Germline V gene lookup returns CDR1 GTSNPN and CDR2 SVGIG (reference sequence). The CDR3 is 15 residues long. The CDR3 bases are TGTGCCTGGGCTCTTACAGGGACCGTCTACAATGAGCAGTTCTTC. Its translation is CAWALTGTVYNEQFF.

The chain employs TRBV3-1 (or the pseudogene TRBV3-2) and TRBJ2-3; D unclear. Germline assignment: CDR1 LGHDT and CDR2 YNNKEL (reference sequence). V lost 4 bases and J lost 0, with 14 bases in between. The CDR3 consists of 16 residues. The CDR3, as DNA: TGTGCCAGCAGCCCCCCCAGCCGGTTAAGCACAGATACGCAGTATTTT. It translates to CASSPPSRLSTDTQYF.

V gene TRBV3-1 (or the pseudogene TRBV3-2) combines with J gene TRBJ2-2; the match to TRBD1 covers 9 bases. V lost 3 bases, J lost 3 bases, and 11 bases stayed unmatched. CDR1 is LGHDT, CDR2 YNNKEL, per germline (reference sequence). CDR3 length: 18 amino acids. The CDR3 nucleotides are TGTGCCAGCAGCCACGTTGGGGCCCGGACAGGGGACACCGGGGAGCTGTTTTTT. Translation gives CASSHVGARTGDTGELFF.

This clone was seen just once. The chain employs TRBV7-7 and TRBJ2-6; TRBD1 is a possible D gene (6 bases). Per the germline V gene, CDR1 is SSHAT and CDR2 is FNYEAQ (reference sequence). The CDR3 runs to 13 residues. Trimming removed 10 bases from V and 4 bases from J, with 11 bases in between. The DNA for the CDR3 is TGTGCCACGACAGGCAGCGGGGCCAACGTCCTGACTTTC. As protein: CATTGSGANVLTF.

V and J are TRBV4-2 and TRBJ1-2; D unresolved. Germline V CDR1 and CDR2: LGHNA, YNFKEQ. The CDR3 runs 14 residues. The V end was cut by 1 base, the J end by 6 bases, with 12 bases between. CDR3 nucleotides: TGTGCCAGCAGCCAAGCCCGTCCCGAGGATGGCTACACCTTC. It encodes CASSQARPEDGYTF.